This is a list of T cell receptor beta chains from one sample in a study of vaccination effects on CD4 cells after COVID-19. Their antigens remain unidentified. TCRdb's copy holds only in-frame clones and misses some; the assay was immunoSEQ multiplex PCR. The table shows tens of thousands of clones, with 70% to 75% occurring only once. The sample consisted of CD4+ T cells from PBMCs cultured with SARS-CoV-2 spike peptides, taken before COVID-19 vaccination. The receptors were sampled from a human donor who received a COVID-19 vaccine. Both conserved end residues are part of each CDR3. The D gene is left open where the match is weak. The size field is filled for only some rows; it gives once, few, many or a size class.

j_call d_call v_call cdr3_length clone_size cdr3_aa cdr3_nt
TRBJ1-2 TRBD1 TRBV3-1/TRBV3-2 16 NA CASSQDWEGANYGYTF TGTGCCAGCAGCCAAGATTGGGAGGGGGCAAACTATGGCTACACCTTC
TRBJ2-7 NA TRBV5-4 14 few CASSLGGKTYEQYF TGTGCCAGCAGCTTGGGCGGTAAAACCTACGAGCAGTACTTC
TRBJ1-1 NA TRBV2 16 NA CASSEAGVPLNTEAFF TGTGCCAGCAGTGAAGCGGGTGTTCCGTTGAACACTGAAGCTTTCTTT
TRBJ1-4 NA TRBV20-1 15 NA CSASPSRATNEKLFF TGCAGTGCTAGTCCCAGCCGAGCAACTAATGAAAAACTGTTTTTT
TRBJ1-2 NA TRBV6-5 14 NA CASSYSAGAGGYTF TGTGCCAGCAGTTACTCCGCAGGGGCAGGTGGCTACACCTTC
TRBJ2-7 NA TRBV4-1 13 NA CASSPGVSYEQYF TGCGCCAGCAGCCCGGGCGTCTCCTACGAGCAGTACTTC
TRBJ1-3 TRBD1 TRBV4-1 18 NA CASSQDFYGTGNGNTIYF TGCGCCAGCAGCCAAGACTTCTACGGGACAGGGAACGGAAACACCATATATTTT
TRBJ1-1 NA TRBV6-1 14 NA CASREDGVNTEAFF TGTGCCAGCAGAGAAGACGGCGTGAACACTGAAGCTTTCTTT
TRBJ2-7 NA TRBV3-1/TRBV3-2 22 NA CASSQGGTYGPRAANKSYEQYF TGTGCCAGCAGCCAAGGAGGGACATACGGCCCTCGAGCGGCAAACAAGAGCTACGAGCAGTACTTC
TRBJ2-7 NA TRBV3-1/TRBV3-2 14 NA CASSREGGVYEQYF TGTGCCAGCAGCCGAGAGGGCGGGGTCTACGAGCAGTACTTC
TRBJ2-3 NA TRBV6-5 14 NA CASRLTSTTDTQYF TGTGCCAGCAGACTCACTAGTACCACAGATACGCAGTATTTT
TRBJ2-7 TRBD1 TRBV5-1 14 few CASSAGDRGYEQYF TGCGCCAGCAGCGCGGGGGACAGGGGTTACGAGCAGTACTTC
TRBJ2-1 TRBD2 TRBV27 14 NA CASSLGTSSNEQFF TGTGCCAGCAGTCTTGGGACTAGCAGCAATGAGCAGTTCTTC
TRBJ1-1 NA TRBV5-1 13 few CASSFGLDTEAFF TGCGCCAGCAGCTTCGGGTTGGACACTGAAGCTTTCTTT
TRBJ1-2 NA TRBV4-1 16 few CASSLGGGQANYGYTF TGCGCCAGCAGCCTGGGTGGGGGACAAGCTAACTATGGCTACACCTTC
TRBJ2-5 NA TRBV28 11 NA CASSSPETQYF TGTGCCAGCAGTTCCCCCGAGACCCAGTACTTC
TRBJ1-1 NA TRBV29-1 13 NA CSVRPSLGTEAFF TGCAGCGTTCGTCCTTCTTTGGGCACTGAAGCTTTCTTT